The T cell receptor beta chain under discussion was sequenced for a study of blood T cell repertoires in COVID-19 (dated by TCRdb to 2020 to 2022). The study in broad terms: Samples covering the acute and convalescent phases of COVID-19 were provided by collaborators in the United States, Italy and Spain. The prospective study material was composed of cDNA or gDNA derived from T cells, B-cell-depleted T cells, or PBMCs. The dataset comprised deeply sampled blood TCRbeta repertoires from subjects exposed to, actively infected with, or recovered from COVID-19. A freely available public database, intended as a resource for researchers studying the immune response to SARS-CoV-2, is where the repertoires were released. The samples were drawn from two sources: the first 160 participants of the ongoing ImmuneRACE study, and 1,000 to 1,500 subjects contributed by 6 global collaborators. Sample metadata almost always included a de-identified subject ID, COVID-19 status, age in years and sex. HLA class I and class II types, where available, came from metadata supplied by the sample provider rather than from assay-based typing.

TCRbeta CDR3 regions were amplified from genomic DNA by means of the immunoSEQ Assay, a bias-controlled multiplex PCR. On the study's bioinformatics: The number of nucleated cells in each sample was estimated from the amplification of reference gene primers within the assay. Sequence reads were collapsed and filtered to measure the absolute abundance of every unique TCRbeta CDR3 rearrangement. Productive Simpson clonality was computed per sample as the square root of Simpson's diversity index over productive rearrangements. TCRdb provides this immuneACCESS table in a form limited to in-frame rearrangements. Some clones are lacking; in checked studies, under half of them reflect an unresolved V gene, and why the rest are absent is not known. The DNA was the basis for D and trimming; V, J and clone size are from that table. The sample includes about 280,000 clones, with roughly 85% observed a single time. The ten top clones hold about 2.3% of the sample.

What the authors observed across the whole study: How much clinical and demographic metadata was included differed by source and by participant, and the metadata was provided uncurated.

The germline V and J ends show losses of 2 bases and 9 bases respectively, and no gene match explains 1 base of the junction. From the cysteine through the phenylalanine, the CDR3 covers 14 amino acids. CDR3 DNA is the only sequence kept; it has 42 bases, read in frame from the first base. CDR1 and CDR2 (SGHVS, FNYEAQ) derive from the germline V gene. Remarks on this clone: Its cognate antigen has yet to be identified. No base quality information exists; no much larger clone differs at one position.

In the prospective study, participants were about 18 to 95 years old, resided in about two dozen geographic areas of the United States, and were enrolled through a virtual design. Cohort assignment in the prospective study relied on participant-reported clinical history from a screening survey and a study questionnaire. For ImmuneRACE Cohort 3, a participant was defined as recovered based on two consecutive negative NP/OP PCR tests, clearance by a healthcare professional, or resolution of symptoms. In the prospective study, mobile phlebotomists collected whole blood, serum and a nasopharyngeal or oropharyngeal swab from each participant. Prospective study participants could optionally give additional blood draws and questionnaires over a roughly 2-month period. Before DNA extraction, prospective study blood samples were shipped either frozen or at room temperature.

The source is a woman in her forties or fifties who had recovered from COVID-19. What was sequenced was PBMCs or T cells enriched from blood (not recorded which). The chain couples TRBV7-6 to TRBJ2-1; the central 13 bases match TRBD2. The DNA sequence is given as TGTGCCAGCAGCTTACGGACTAGCGGGGGTGAGCAGTTCTTC. It codes for CASSLRTSGGEQFF. Supplemented by the reference TRBV7-6 and TRBJ2-1 proteins around the CDR3, the complete variable domain is GAGVSQSPRYKVTKRGQDVALRCDPISGHVSLYWYRQALGQGPEFLTYFNYEAQQDKSGLPNDRFSAERPEGSISTLTIQRTEQRDSAMYRCASSLRTSGGEQFFGPGTRLTVL.